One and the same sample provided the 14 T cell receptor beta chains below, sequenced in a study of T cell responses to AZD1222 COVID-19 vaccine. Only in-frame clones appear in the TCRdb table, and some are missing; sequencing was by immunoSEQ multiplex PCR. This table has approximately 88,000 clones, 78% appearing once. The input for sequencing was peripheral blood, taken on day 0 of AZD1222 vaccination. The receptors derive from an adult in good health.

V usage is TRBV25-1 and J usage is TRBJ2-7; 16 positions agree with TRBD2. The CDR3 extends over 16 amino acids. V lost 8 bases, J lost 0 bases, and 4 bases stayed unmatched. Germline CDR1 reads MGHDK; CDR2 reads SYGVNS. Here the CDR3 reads CASSGLAGGSSYEQYF. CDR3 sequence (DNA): TGTGCCAGCTCGGGACTAGCGGGAGGGAGCTCCTACGAGCAGTACTTC.

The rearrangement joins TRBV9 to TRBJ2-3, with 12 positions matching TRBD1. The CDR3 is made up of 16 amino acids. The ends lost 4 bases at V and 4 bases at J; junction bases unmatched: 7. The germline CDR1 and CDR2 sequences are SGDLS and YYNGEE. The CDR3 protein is CASSPWDRGLPDTQYF. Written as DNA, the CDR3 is TGTGCCAGCAGCCCCTGGGACAGGGGGCTACCAGATACGCAGTATTTT.

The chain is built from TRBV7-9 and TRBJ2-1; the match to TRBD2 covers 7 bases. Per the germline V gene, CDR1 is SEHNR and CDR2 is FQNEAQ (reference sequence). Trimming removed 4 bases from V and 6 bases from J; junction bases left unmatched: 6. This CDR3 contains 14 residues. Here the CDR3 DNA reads TGTGCCAGCAGCTACTCTGGCGGGGGCAATGAGCAGTTCTTC. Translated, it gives CASSYSGGGNEQFF.

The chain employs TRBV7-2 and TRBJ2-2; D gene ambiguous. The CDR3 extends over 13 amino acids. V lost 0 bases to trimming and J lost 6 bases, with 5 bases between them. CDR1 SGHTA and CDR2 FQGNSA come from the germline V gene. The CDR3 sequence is CASSLAFPGELFF. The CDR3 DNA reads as TGTGCCAGCAGCTTAGCTTTTCCCGGGGAGCTGTTTTTT.

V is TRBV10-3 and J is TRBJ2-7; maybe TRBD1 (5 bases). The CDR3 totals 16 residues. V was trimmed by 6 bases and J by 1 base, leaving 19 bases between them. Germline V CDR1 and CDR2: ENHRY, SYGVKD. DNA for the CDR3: TGTGCCATCAGCCCTACACAGGAGCGTTTTTCCTACGAGCAGTACTTC. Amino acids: CAISPTQERFSYEQYF.

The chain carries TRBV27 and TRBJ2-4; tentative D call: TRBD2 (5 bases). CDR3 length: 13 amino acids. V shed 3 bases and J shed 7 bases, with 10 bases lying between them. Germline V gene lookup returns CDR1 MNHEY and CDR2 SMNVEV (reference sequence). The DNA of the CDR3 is TGTGCCAGCAGTTTTATTGGCGGGAACATTCAGTACTTC. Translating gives CASSFIGGNIQYF.

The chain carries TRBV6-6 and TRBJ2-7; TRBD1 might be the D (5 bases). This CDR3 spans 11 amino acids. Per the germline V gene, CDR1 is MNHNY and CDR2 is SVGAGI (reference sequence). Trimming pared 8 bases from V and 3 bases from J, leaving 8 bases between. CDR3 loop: CASGQGYEQYF. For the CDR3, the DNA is TGTGCCAGCGGCCAGGGCTACGAGCAGTACTTC.

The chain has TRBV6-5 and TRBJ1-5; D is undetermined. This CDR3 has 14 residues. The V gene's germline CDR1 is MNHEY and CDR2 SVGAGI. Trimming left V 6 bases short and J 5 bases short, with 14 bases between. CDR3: CASSVGHRYQPQHF. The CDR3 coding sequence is TGTGCCAGCAGCGTAGGGCACCGATATCAGCCCCAGCATTTT.

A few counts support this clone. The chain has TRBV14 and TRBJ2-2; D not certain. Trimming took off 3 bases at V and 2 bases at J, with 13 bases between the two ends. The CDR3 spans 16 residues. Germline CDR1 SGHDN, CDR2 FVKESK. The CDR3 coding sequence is TGTGCCAGCAGCCATTTACAAAACCTAAACACCGGGGAGCTGTTTTTT. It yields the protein CASSHLQNLNTGELFF. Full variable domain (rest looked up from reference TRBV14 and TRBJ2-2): EAGVTQFPSHSVIEKGQTVTLRCDPISGHDNLYWYRRVMGKEIKFLLHFVKESKQDESGMPNNRFLAERTGGTYSTLKVQPAELEDSGVYFCASSHLQNLNTGELFFGEGSRLTVL.

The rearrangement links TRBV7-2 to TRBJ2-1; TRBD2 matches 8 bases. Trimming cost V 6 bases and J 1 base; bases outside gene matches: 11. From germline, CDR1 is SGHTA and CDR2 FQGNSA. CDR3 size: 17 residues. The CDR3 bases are TGTGCCAGCAGGCAAATCCTTAGCGGGGAATCCTACAATGAGCAGTTCTTC. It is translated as CASRQILSGESYNEQFF.

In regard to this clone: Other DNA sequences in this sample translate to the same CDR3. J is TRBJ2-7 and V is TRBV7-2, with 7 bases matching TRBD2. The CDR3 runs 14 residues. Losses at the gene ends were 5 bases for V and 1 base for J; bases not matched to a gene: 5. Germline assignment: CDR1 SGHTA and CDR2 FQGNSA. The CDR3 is CASSLGLRSYEQYF. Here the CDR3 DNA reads TGTGCCAGCAGCCTGGGACTACGTTCCTACGAGCAGTACTTC.

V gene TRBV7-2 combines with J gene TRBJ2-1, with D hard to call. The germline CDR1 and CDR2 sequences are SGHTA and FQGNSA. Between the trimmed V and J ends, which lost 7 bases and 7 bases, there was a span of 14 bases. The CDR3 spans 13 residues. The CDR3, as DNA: TGTGCCAGCAACCTGTGGGGATTAAATGAGCAGTTCTTC. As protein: CASNLWGLNEQFF.

CDR3 coding DNA: TGTGCCAGCAGCCCCCTTTTGACAGATACGCAGTATTTT. This encodes CASSPLLTDTQYF. The chain carries TRBV9 and TRBJ2-3; unclear D gene. The length of the CDR3 is 13 residues. The germline CDR1 and CDR2 sequences are SGDLS and YYNGEE. V lost 4 bases to trimming and J lost 3 bases, with 9 bases between them.

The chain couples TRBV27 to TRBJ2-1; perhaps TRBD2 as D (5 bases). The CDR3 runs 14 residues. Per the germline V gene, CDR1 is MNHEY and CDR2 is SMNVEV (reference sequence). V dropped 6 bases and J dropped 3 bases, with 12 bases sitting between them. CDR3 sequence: CASRYDYNYNEQFF. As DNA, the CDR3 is TGTGCCAGCAGATACGACTATAACTACAATGAGCAGTTCTTC.